The rows below give T cell receptor beta chains drawn from one sample of a study of shared clonotypes between healthy human individuals. Clones were sequenced by immunoSEQ multiplex PCR, and TCRdb holds only the in-frame ones, with some missing. The sample holds 2 million to 2.5 million clones, 85% to 95% seen once. The sequenced sample was naive CD8+ T cells sorted from blood. All receptors derive from a man between 18 and 29 years old in good health. Each CDR3 is given with its conserved first and last residue. The D gene is left open where the match is weak. The listing skips clone size in some rows; elsewhere it reads once, few, many or a size class.

abundance,v_gene,j_gene,d_gene,CDR3aa,CDR3nt
few,TRBV19,TRBJ1-6,.,CASSIGGTSPLHF,TGTGCCAGTAGTATAGGTGGGACCTCTCCCCTCCACTTT
.,TRBV30,TRBJ1-4,.,CAWSAGNEKLFF,TGTGCCTGGAGTGCAGGGAATGAAAAACTGTTTTTT
.,TRBV4-3,TRBJ2-7,.,CASSQSLDGSLRYEQYF,TGCGCCAGCAGCCAGAGTTTGGACGGATCTCTCCGCTACGAGCAGTACTTC
.,TRBV5-6,TRBJ2-5,TRBD1,CASSLGQGARKTQYF,TGTGCCAGCAGCCTCGGACAGGGGGCGAGGAAGACCCAGTACTTC
.,TRBV6-6,TRBJ1-3,.,CATLGGGDSGNTIYF,TGTGCCACCCTTGGCGGGGGGGACTCTGGAAACACCATATATTTT
.,TRBV7-8,TRBJ2-5,TRBD2,CASSLAHRTSYRQETQYF,TGTGCCAGCAGCTTAGCGCATAGGACTAGCTATCGGCAAGAGACCCAGTACTTC
.,TRBV29-1,TRBJ1-2,.,CSVEIVREGYGYTF,TGCAGCGTTGAAATCGTCAGGGAGGGCTATGGCTACACCTTC
.,TRBV5-8,TRBJ2-3,.,CASSLIPNTDTQYF,TGTGCCAGCAGCTTGATCCCAAACACAGATACGCAGTATTTT
.,TRBV7-9,TRBJ2-1,TRBD2,CASSTAGISYNEQFF,TGTGCCAGCAGCACAGCGGGGATCTCCTACAATGAGCAGTTCTTC
.,TRBV9,TRBJ1-5,.,CASSPRGEAVQPQHF,TGTGCCAGCAGCCCCAGGGGAGAGGCGGTTCAGCCCCAGCATTTT
.,TRBV5-1,TRBJ2-1,.,CASSDTGEAYNEQFF,TGCGCCAGCAGCGACACAGGGGAGGCCTACAATGAGCAGTTCTTC
once,TRBV10-3,TRBJ2-3,TRBD2,CAISEREGPADTQYF,TGTGCCATCAGTGAGCGGGAGGGCCCAGCAGATACGCAGTATTTT
.,TRBV28,TRBJ1-2,.,CASSFQQDEGYTF,TGTGCCAGCAGTTTCCAACAGGACGAGGGCTACACCTTC
.,TRBV11-2,TRBJ2-1,.,CASSLNLQTGNEQFF,TGTGCCAGCAGCTTAAACTTACAGACAGGCAATGAGCAGTTCTTC
.,TRBV28,TRBJ2-7,TRBD1,CASSLGQATYEQYF,TGTGCCAGCAGTTTAGGACAGGCGACATACGAGCAGTACTTC
.,TRBV6-4,TRBJ2-1,.,CASTKNPGAGYNEQFF,TGTGCCAGCACCAAGAACCCGGGGGCAGGCTACAATGAGCAGTTCTTC
.,TRBV4-1,TRBJ2-5,.,CASSHPGGISEETQYF,TGCGCCAGCAGCCACCCGGGGGGCATCTCTGAGGAGACCCAGTACTTC
.,TRBV28,TRBJ1-1,.,CASSLLQGNMNTEAFF,TGTGCCAGCAGTTTACTGCAGGGAAACATGAACACTGAAGCTTTCTTT
.,TRBV4-2,TRBJ2-1,.,CASSQRRGDNEQFF,TGTGCCAGCAGCCAACGGCGGGGTGACAATGAGCAGTTCTTC
.,TRBV11-1,TRBJ2-1,.,CASSLRELSYNEQFF,TGTGCCAGCAGCTTACGGGAACTCTCCTACAATGAGCAGTTCTTC
.,TRBV2,TRBJ1-2,TRBD1,CASTRADRDDYGYTF,TGTGCCAGCACTCGGGCGGACAGGGATGACTATGGCTACACCTTC
once,TRBV27,TRBJ1-5,.,CASSVVGQPQHF,TGTGCCAGCAGTGTGGTGGGTCAGCCCCAGCATTTT
.,TRBV5-4,TRBJ2-1,.,CASSPPSVGEQFF,TGTGCCAGCAGCCCCCCTAGCGTTGGTGAGCAGTTCTTC
.,TRBV5-6,TRBJ1-2,.,CASSLLGADYGYTF,TGTGCCAGCAGCTTGTTAGGGGCGGACTATGGCTACACCTTC